This T cell receptor beta chain was recorded in a study of T cells in Graves' hyperthyroidism and ophthalmopathy. About this clonotype itself: Its antigen is as yet unknown.

The CDR3 totals 16 residues. Germline loops: CDR1 LGHNA, CDR2 YSLEER. Trimming shortened V by 1 base and J by 0 bases, and 13 bases separated the two germline ends. Researchers barred patients who had uncontrolled infection, other autoimmune disease, pregnancy or lactation. Thyroid ultrasound and orbital computed tomography, with clinical symptoms and serum thyroxine and TRAb, informed diagnoses. Whole-study results and caveats: The model made its ophthalmopathy prediction, and onset followed a median approximately six months later. Blood samples included most of the expanded thyroid clonotypes exceeding 0.001.

Amplification targeted TCR beta CDR3 regions from RNA transcripts. HTBI primers were employed in a first-round RT-PCR of the TCR CDR3. TCRdb passed the multiplex PCR reads through MiXCR, listing each CDR3 protein once. Of about 640,000 distinct CDR3 sequences in the sample, 20% to 25% were seen once. The sequenced sample consisted of blood. The sequence was collected from a man aged 25 to 40 with Graves' ophthalmopathy. This chain connects TRBV4-3 to TRBJ2-7; no clear D. The CDR3 protein is CASSQGSGRSSYEQYF. CDR3 nucleotides: TGCGCCAGCAGCCAAGGCTCAGGACGAAGCTCCTACGAGCAGTACTTC.